This entry describes one TCR beta chain. Its specificity is not known. In the PCR, 60 Vbeta and 13 Jbeta primers were used. The repertoire was sequenced with immunoSEQ multiplex PCR; TCRdb's copy has only in-frame clones and lacks some. The sample lists roughly 180,000 clones; about 83% were seen once. These data belong to a study of cytomegalovirus exposure and HLA in healthy donors. Study-wide background: Of all 400 or so donors who were genotyped, about 80% belonged to the Caucasian-associated ancestry cluster. Regarding the study as a whole: It was 160 or so TCR beta chains that were listed as cytomegalovirus-associated.

The CDR3 consists of 13 residues. Germline loops: CDR1 SGHRS, CDR2 YFSETQ. Trimming shortened V by 1 base and J by 6 bases, and 9 bases separated the two germline ends. This clonotype originated in a female donor in good health and CMV-seronegative. The sample taken for sequencing was PBMCs. The chain uses TRBV5-1 and TRBJ2-3; D is unclear. CDR3 residues: CASSLIARDTQYF. DNA of the CDR3: TGCGCCAGCAGCTTGATAGCCCGCGATACGCAGTATTTT. The full variable domain, completed using reference TRBV5-1 and TRBJ2-3, is KAGVTQTPRYLIKTRGQQVTLSCSPISGHRSVSWYQQTPGQGLQFLFEYFSETQRNKGNFPGRFSGRQFSNSRSEMNVSTLELGDSALYLCASSLIARDTQYFGPGTRLTVL.